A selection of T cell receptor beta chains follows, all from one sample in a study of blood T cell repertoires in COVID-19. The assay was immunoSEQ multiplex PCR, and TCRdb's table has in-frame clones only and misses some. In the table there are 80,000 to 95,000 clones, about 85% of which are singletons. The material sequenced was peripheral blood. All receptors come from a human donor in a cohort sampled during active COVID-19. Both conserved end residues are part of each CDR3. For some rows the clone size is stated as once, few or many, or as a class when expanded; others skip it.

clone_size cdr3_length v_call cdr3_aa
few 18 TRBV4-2 CASSQGLLAGPFSYEQYF
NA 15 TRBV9 CASSVRTSRQETQYF
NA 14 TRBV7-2 CASSSPAGNYGYTF
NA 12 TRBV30 CAWSIGGEGYTF
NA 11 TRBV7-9 CASSSGETQYF
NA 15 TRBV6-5 CASSYRQGPNYGYTF
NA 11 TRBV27 CASSLTGEAFF
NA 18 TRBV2 CASSEHLAGGKGNYGYTF
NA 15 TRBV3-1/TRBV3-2 CASSALTSLSGELFF
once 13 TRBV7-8 CASTASGSYEQYF
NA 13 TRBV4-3 CASSLMRNTEAFF
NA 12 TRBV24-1 CATSDNAGPLFF
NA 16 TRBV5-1 CASTTSGRTLTDTQYF
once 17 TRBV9 CASSASVGAGGGETQYF
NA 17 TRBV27 CASSYPPGTRRYNEQFF
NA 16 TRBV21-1 CASSKGGQGVDNEQFF
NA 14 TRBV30 CAWGSSGTQETQYF
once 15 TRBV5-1 CASSLTTAANTEAFF
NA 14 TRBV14 CASSRTWGRETQYF
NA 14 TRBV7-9 CASSRQGSYQPQHF
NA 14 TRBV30 CAWCRRFSGNTIYF
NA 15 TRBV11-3 CASSSGLGESDTQYF
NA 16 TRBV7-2 CASRSYPGQIPDTQYF
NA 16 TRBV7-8 CASSPLTGISNQPQHF
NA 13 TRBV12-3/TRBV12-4 CASSYRAGDTQYF
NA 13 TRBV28 CASSPRTVYEQYF
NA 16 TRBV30 CAWKGGGRAFVDEQYF
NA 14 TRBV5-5 CASSALTGNTEAFF
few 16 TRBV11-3 CASSPGGVKDTGELFF
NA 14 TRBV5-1 CASSSQVPGHEQYF
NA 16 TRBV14 CASSRGGIARYNEQFF
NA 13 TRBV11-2 CASSLGGGFGYTF
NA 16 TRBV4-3 CASSQAAGVYPDTQYF
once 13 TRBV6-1 CASSEDRGGTQYF
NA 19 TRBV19 CASTLAGTGPGRGTDTQYF
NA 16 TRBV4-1 CASSQAETVSNYGYTF
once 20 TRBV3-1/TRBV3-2 CASSQVRLSLRTGRFWGYTF
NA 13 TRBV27 CASSLSGAHEQYF
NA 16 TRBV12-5 CASGLYVGKQVGEQYF
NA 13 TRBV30 CAWGREARETQYF
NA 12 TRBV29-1 CSAGRGEYEQYF
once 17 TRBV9 CASSPLAGATVYNEQFF